This T cell receptor (beta chain) was sequenced during a study of Graves' ophthalmopathy and Graves' hyperthyroidism. Study-wide points: Most expanded clonotypes in thyroid above 0.001 frequency also showed up in blood.

In its sample, this clonotype was seen a few times. What it recognizes is unknown. This CDR3 contains 13 residues. V shed 2 bases and J shed 4 bases, with 6 bases lying between them. Amplification targeted the TCR beta CDR3 regions, with RNA transcripts as the source material. Following a first-round RT-PCR that used HTBI primers, a second-round multiplex PCR was carried out. TCRdb re-derived calls from the multiplex PCR reads in MiXCR, one entry per CDR3 protein. The sample includes some 390,000 distinct CDR3 sequences, around 18% seen only once; the top ten take roughly 1.5%. The sequenced material came from peripheral blood. This TCR came from a woman aged 18-29 years with Graves' ophthalmopathy. The gene calls are TRBV12-3 or TRBV12-4 and TRBJ1-3; D gene uncertain. The CDR3 region is CASSLRRGNTIYF. CDR3 DNA: TGTGCCAGCAGTTTAAGGAGAGGAAACACCATATATTTT.